A selection of T cell receptor beta chains follows, all from one sample in a study of blood T cell repertoires in COVID-19. The method was immunoSEQ multiplex PCR; TCRdb's version includes in-frame clones alone and lacks a portion of them. The table records a few hundred thousand clones, about 90% of them present only once. Sequenced input: PBMCs or T cells enriched from blood (not recorded which). The origin of the receptors is a woman in her 30s who had recovered from COVID-19. Each CDR3 is given with its conserved first and last residue. Each record gives: J gene, clone size, D gene, V gene, CDR3 protein, CDR3 DNA. A D gene is named only where the DNA matches it firmly. For some rows the clone size is stated as once, few or many, or as a class when expanded; others skip it.

j_gene: TRBJ2-3
abundance: many
d_gene: TRBD2
v_gene: TRBV2
CDR3aa: CASSRRLAGGLITDTQYF
CDR3nt: TGTGCCAGCAGTAGAAGACTAGCGGGGGGGCTTATTACAGATACGCAGTATTTT

j_gene: TRBJ1-2
abundance: -
d_gene: -
v_gene: TRBV5-6
CDR3aa: CASSLGSVVPGRISYTF
CDR3nt: TGTGCCAGCAGCTTGGGATCAGTCGTCCCAGGGCGGATAAGCTACACCTTC

j_gene: TRBJ2-4
abundance: -
d_gene: TRBD2
v_gene: TRBV24-1
CDR3aa: CATSDRGGLAGGKNIQYF
CDR3nt: TGTGCCACCAGTGATCGGGGCGGCCTAGCGGGGGGCAAAAACATTCAGTACTTC

j_gene: TRBJ2-5
abundance: -
d_gene: -
v_gene: TRBV30
CDR3aa: CAWSVPGVGTETQYF
CDR3nt: TGTGCCTGGAGTGTACCCGGGGTGGGAACGGAGACCCAGTACTTC

j_gene: TRBJ2-5
abundance: -
d_gene: TRBD2
v_gene: TRBV5-1
CDR3aa: CASSSRSSGGETQYF
CDR3nt: TGCGCCAGCAGCTCTCGGTCTAGCGGGGGTGAGACCCAGTACTTC

j_gene: TRBJ2-3
abundance: -
d_gene: TRBD2
v_gene: TRBV9
CDR3aa: CASSVPGRGKAGESTDTQYF
CDR3nt: TGTGCCAGCAGCGTACCAGGCCGGGGGAAAGCGGGGGAGAGCACAGATACGCAGTATTTT

j_gene: TRBJ2-7
abundance: -
d_gene: -
v_gene: TRBV23-1
CDR3aa: CASSQSRSGWSYEQYF
CDR3nt: TGCGCCAGCAGTCAATCGAGGTCAGGGTGGTCCTACGAGCAGTACTTC

j_gene: TRBJ2-7
abundance: once
d_gene: -
v_gene: TRBV12-3/TRBV12-4
CDR3aa: CASSLARGEQYF
CDR3nt: TGTGCCAGCAGTTTAGCAAGGGGCGAGCAGTACTTC

j_gene: TRBJ2-5
abundance: -
d_gene: -
v_gene: TRBV14
CDR3aa: CASSHEGTAHSRTQYF
CDR3nt: TGTGCCAGCAGCCATGAAGGGACTGCCCACAGTCGGACCCAGTACTTC

j_gene: TRBJ1-2
abundance: -
d_gene: -
v_gene: TRBV19
CDR3aa: CASSIPRDTVYGYTF
CDR3nt: TGTGCCAGTAGTATCCCCCGGGACACGGTTTATGGCTACACCTTC

j_gene: TRBJ2-2
abundance: -
d_gene: -
v_gene: TRBV30
CDR3aa: CAWRGALNTGELFF
CDR3nt: TGTGCCTGGAGAGGGGCCCTGAACACCGGGGAGCTGTTTTTT

j_gene: TRBJ2-1
abundance: -
d_gene: -
v_gene: TRBV10-3
CDR3aa: CATEDKYNEQFF
CDR3nt: TGTGCCACTGAGGACAAGTACAATGAGCAGTTCTTC

j_gene: TRBJ2-3
abundance: -
d_gene: -
v_gene: TRBV7-6
CDR3aa: CASSLSDDQGADTQYF
CDR3nt: TGTGCCAGCAGCTTATCCGACGACCAGGGTGCAGATACGCAGTATTTT

j_gene: TRBJ2-2
abundance: few
d_gene: TRBD1
v_gene: TRBV5-1
CDR3aa: CASSLALRTGIAGELFF
CDR3nt: TGCGCCAGCAGCTTGGCTCTGAGGACAGGGATAGCCGGGGAGCTGTTTTTT

j_gene: TRBJ2-7
abundance: -
d_gene: -
v_gene: TRBV14
CDR3aa: CASSQDSGANLLPYEQYF
CDR3nt: TGTGCCAGCAGCCAAGATTCAGGGGCGAACCTCCTCCCATACGAGCAGTACTTC

j_gene: TRBJ2-5
abundance: -
d_gene: -
v_gene: TRBV15
CDR3aa: CATSRDTGGQETQYF
CDR3nt: TGTGCCACCAGCAGAGATACCGGCGGACAAGAGACCCAGTACTTC

j_gene: TRBJ1-2
abundance: -
d_gene: TRBD1
v_gene: TRBV3-1/TRBV3-2
CDR3aa: CASSQGGDRNYGYTF
CDR3nt: TGTGCCAGCAGCCAAGGGGGGGACAGAAATTATGGCTACACCTTC

j_gene: TRBJ2-3
abundance: -
d_gene: TRBD1
v_gene: TRBV10-2
CDR3aa: CASSEQGGTDTQYF
CDR3nt: TGCGCCAGCAGTGAACAGGGGGGCACAGATACGCAGTATTTT

j_gene: TRBJ2-3
abundance: -
d_gene: TRBD2
v_gene: TRBV7-2
CDR3aa: CASSPIAGGPNTQYF
CDR3nt: TGTGCCAGCAGCCCTATAGCGGGGGGGCCGAATACGCAGTATTTT

j_gene: TRBJ1-2
abundance: few
d_gene: -
v_gene: TRBV29-1
CDR3aa: CSVGRGARDVYGYTF
CDR3nt: TGCAGCGTTGGACGGGGGGCCAGGGACGTCTATGGCTACACCTTC

j_gene: TRBJ2-2
abundance: -
d_gene: TRBD1
v_gene: TRBV24-1
CDR3aa: CATSEPGQYGELFF
CDR3nt: TGTGCCACCAGTGAACCGGGACAGTACGGGGAGCTGTTTTTT

j_gene: TRBJ1-4
abundance: once
d_gene: -
v_gene: TRBV3-1/TRBV3-2
CDR3aa: CASSLGHKEKLFF
CDR3nt: TGTGCCAGCAGCCTCGGACACAAGGAAAAACTGTTTTTT

j_gene: TRBJ2-1
abundance: -
d_gene: TRBD2
v_gene: TRBV10-3
CDR3aa: CAISESIAGGNNEQFF
CDR3nt: TGTGCCATCAGTGAGTCGATAGCGGGGGGGAACAATGAGCAGTTCTTC

j_gene: TRBJ2-1
abundance: -
d_gene: TRBD2
v_gene: TRBV5-1
CDR3aa: CASSLTSGGYNEQFF
CDR3nt: TGCGCCAGCAGCCTGACTAGCGGGGGCTACAATGAGCAGTTCTTC

j_gene: TRBJ1-2
abundance: -
d_gene: TRBD1
v_gene: TRBV13
CDR3aa: CASSSSLDRTNYGYTF
CDR3nt: TGTGCCAGCAGCTCTTCTTTGGACAGGACTAACTATGGCTACACCTTC

j_gene: TRBJ2-1
abundance: -
d_gene: -
v_gene: TRBV7-2
CDR3aa: CASSLFLGRGAGGEQFF
CDR3nt: TGTGCCAGCAGCTTATTTCTGGGTAGAGGGGCCGGGGGTGAGCAGTTCTTC

j_gene: TRBJ1-5
abundance: -
d_gene: -
v_gene: TRBV7-2
CDR3aa: CASSPLGHINQPQHF
CDR3nt: TGTGCCAGCAGCCCGCTGGGACATATTAATCAGCCCCAGCATTTT

j_gene: TRBJ1-1
abundance: -
d_gene: -
v_gene: TRBV3-1/TRBV3-2
CDR3aa: CASIASPFRGAEAFF
CDR3nt: TGTGCCAGCATAGCGTCCCCCTTCAGGGGCGCTGAAGCTTTCTTT

j_gene: TRBJ1-6
abundance: -
d_gene: -
v_gene: TRBV19
CDR3aa: CASSIRLGSPSNSPLHF
CDR3nt: TGTGCCAGTAGTATTCGATTGGGCAGTCCTTCTAATTCACCCCTCCACTTT

j_gene: TRBJ2-1
abundance: -
d_gene: -
v_gene: TRBV6-1
CDR3aa: CASSELGTPAYNEQFF
CDR3nt: TGTGCCAGCAGTGAATTGGGGACACCTGCCTACAATGAGCAGTTCTTC

j_gene: TRBJ2-2
abundance: -
d_gene: -
v_gene: TRBV3-1/TRBV3-2
CDR3aa: CASSQSGTGELFF
CDR3nt: TGTGCCAGCAGCCAATCCGGCACCGGGGAGCTGTTTTTT

j_gene: TRBJ1-6
abundance: -
d_gene: -
v_gene: TRBV6-1
CDR3aa: CASSEGGGKGSPLHF
CDR3nt: TGTGCCAGCAGTGAGGGGGGGGGCAAGGGTTCACCCCTCCACTTT

j_gene: TRBJ2-5
abundance: -
d_gene: -
v_gene: TRBV30
CDR3aa: CAWSVRLARKETQYF
CDR3nt: TGTGCCTGGAGTGTACGGCTAGCGCGGAAAGAGACCCAGTACTTC

j_gene: TRBJ1-3
abundance: -
d_gene: -
v_gene: TRBV7-9
CDR3aa: CASSLRSVSSGNTIYF
CDR3nt: TGTGCCAGCAGCTTAAGAAGTGTGAGCTCTGGAAACACCATATATTTT

j_gene: TRBJ1-4
abundance: -
d_gene: -
v_gene: TRBV2
CDR3aa: CASSEFTGSNEKLFF
CDR3nt: TGTGCCAGCAGTGAGTTCACCGGGTCTAATGAAAAACTGTTTTTT

j_gene: TRBJ2-3
abundance: once
d_gene: TRBD2
v_gene: TRBV15
CDR3aa: CATSRGSLAGVTDTQYF
CDR3nt: TGTGCCACCAGCAGAGGGTCACTAGCGGGGGTCACAGATACGCAGTATTTT

j_gene: TRBJ1-2
abundance: once
d_gene: TRBD1
v_gene: TRBV30
CDR3aa: CAWSVPDRGNGYTF
CDR3nt: TGTGCCTGGAGTGTCCCGGACAGGGGGAATGGCTACACCTTC

j_gene: TRBJ1-6
abundance: -
d_gene: TRBD1
v_gene: TRBV6-1
CDR3aa: CASSELGQVKRSYNSPLHF
CDR3nt: TGTGCCAGCAGTGAATTGGGACAGGTCAAAAGGAGCTATAATTCACCCCTCCACTTT

j_gene: TRBJ1-5
abundance: -
d_gene: -
v_gene: TRBV27
CDR3aa: CASSPRGQYSNQPQHF
CDR3nt: TGTGCCAGCAGTCCGAGAGGACAATATAGCAATCAGCCCCAGCATTTT

j_gene: TRBJ1-2
abundance: -
d_gene: TRBD1
v_gene: TRBV7-8
CDR3aa: CASSYSGRGLISYGYTF
CDR3nt: TGTGCCAGCAGCTATTCAGGCAGGGGGCTAATAAGTTATGGCTACACCTTC

j_gene: TRBJ1-1
abundance: -
d_gene: -
v_gene: TRBV7-2
CDR3aa: CASSLARENTEAFF
CDR3nt: TGTGCCAGCAGCTTAGCCAGGGAAAACACTGAAGCTTTCTTT

j_gene: TRBJ1-2
abundance: -
d_gene: -
v_gene: TRBV15
CDR3aa: CATSRDYLRGFQDYGYTF
CDR3nt: TGTGCCACCAGCAGAGATTATTTACGCGGGTTCCAGGACTATGGCTACACCTTC

j_gene: TRBJ1-2
abundance: -
d_gene: TRBD1
v_gene: TRBV27
CDR3aa: CASSSRTGANYGYTF
CDR3nt: TGTGCCAGCAGTTCTCGGACAGGCGCTAACTATGGCTACACCTTC

j_gene: TRBJ2-3
abundance: -
d_gene: -
v_gene: TRBV19
CDR3aa: CASKPTQGRRSDTQYF
CDR3nt: TGTGCCAGTAAACCCACCCAGGGGAGAAGGTCAGATACGCAGTATTTT

j_gene: TRBJ2-7
abundance: -
d_gene: -
v_gene: TRBV2
CDR3aa: CASQSLRDTHEQYF
CDR3nt: TGTGCCAGCCAATCGCTCCGGGACACCCACGAGCAGTACTTC

j_gene: TRBJ1-2
abundance: -
d_gene: -
v_gene: TRBV5-1
CDR3aa: CASSLAEGRYGYTF
CDR3nt: TGCGCCAGCAGCTTGGCCGAGGGTCGTTATGGCTACACCTTC

j_gene: TRBJ1-4
abundance: -
d_gene: -
v_gene: TRBV29-1
CDR3aa: CSVDGTGSEKLFF
CDR3nt: TGCAGCGTTGACGGTACAGGGTCTGAAAAACTGTTTTTT

j_gene: TRBJ1-2
abundance: once
d_gene: TRBD1
v_gene: TRBV10-3
CDR3aa: CAISEPTGGRGYTF
CDR3nt: TGTGCCATCAGTGAGCCTACAGGGGGTCGGGGCTACACCTTC